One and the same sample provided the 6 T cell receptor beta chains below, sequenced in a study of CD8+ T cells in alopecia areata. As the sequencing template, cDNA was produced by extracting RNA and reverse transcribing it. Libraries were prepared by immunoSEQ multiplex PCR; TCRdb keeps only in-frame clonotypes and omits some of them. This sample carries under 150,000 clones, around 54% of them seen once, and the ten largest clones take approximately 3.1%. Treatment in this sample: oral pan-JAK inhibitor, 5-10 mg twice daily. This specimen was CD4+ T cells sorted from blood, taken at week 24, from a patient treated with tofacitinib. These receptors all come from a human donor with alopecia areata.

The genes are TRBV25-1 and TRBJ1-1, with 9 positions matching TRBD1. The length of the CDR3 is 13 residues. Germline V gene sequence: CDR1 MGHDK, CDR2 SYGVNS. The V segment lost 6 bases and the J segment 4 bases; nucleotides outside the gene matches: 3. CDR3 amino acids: CASSRQGVTEAFF. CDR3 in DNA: TGTGCCAGCAGCCGACAGGGGGTCACTGAAGCTTTCTTT. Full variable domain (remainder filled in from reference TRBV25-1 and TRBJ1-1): EADIYQTPRYLVIGTGKKITLECSQTMGHDKMYWYQQDPGMELHLIHYSYGVNSTEKGDLSSESTVSRIRTEHFPLTLESARPSHTSQYLCASSRQGVTEAFFGQGTRLTVV.

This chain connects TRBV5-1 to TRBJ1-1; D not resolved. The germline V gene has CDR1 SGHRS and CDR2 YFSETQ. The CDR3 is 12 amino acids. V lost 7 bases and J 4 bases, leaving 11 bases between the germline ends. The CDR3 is CASSGVATEAFF. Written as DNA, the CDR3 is TGCGCCAGCTCCGGGGTGGCCACTGAAGCTTTCTTT.

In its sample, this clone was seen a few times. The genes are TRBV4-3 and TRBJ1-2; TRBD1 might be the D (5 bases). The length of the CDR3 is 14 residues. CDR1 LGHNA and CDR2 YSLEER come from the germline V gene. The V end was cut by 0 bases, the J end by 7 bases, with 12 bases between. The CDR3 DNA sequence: TGCGCCAGCAGCCAAGATGTCAGGGACTCTGGCTACACCTTC. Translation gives CASSQDVRDSGYTF.

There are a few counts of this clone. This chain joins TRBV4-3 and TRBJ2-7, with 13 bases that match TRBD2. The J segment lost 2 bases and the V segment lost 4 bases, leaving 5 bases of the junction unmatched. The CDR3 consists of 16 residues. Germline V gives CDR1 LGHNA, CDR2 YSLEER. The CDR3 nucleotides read TGCGCCAGCAGCCGAGAACTAGCGGGGGGGACCTACGAGCAGTACTTC. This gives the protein CASSRELAGGTYEQYF.

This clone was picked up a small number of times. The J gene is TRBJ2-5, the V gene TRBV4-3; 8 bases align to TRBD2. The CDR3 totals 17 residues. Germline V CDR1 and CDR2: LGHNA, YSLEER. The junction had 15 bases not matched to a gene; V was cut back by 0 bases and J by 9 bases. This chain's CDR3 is CASSQESGGKSTGAQYF. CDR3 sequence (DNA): TGCGCCAGCAGCCAAGAATCGGGGGGGAAGAGTACAGGAGCCCAGTACTTC.

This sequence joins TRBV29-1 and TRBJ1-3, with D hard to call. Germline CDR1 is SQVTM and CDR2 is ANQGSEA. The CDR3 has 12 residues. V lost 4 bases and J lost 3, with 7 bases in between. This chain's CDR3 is CSVGVFGNTIYF. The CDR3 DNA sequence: TGCAGCGTTGGGGTGTTTGGAAACACCATATATTTT.